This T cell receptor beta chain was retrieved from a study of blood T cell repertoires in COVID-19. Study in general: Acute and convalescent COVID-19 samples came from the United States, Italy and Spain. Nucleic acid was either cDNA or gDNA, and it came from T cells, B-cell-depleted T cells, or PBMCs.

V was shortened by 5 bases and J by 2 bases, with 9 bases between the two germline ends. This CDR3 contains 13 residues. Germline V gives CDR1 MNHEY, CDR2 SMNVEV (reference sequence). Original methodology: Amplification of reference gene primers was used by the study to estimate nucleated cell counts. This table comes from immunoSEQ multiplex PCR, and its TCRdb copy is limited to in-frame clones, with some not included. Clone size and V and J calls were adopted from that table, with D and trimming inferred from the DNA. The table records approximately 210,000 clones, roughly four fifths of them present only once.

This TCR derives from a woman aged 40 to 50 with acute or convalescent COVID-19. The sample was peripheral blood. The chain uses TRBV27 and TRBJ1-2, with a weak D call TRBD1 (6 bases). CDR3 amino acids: CASSPGQNYGYTF. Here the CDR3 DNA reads TGTGCCAGCAGTCCCGGACAGAACTATGGCTACACCTTC.